Ten or more counts support the clone carrying this T cell receptor (beta chain). Patients aged 18 to 65 had newly diagnosed hyperthyroidism of under 2 months' duration. Each 10 ml fresh peripheral blood draw supplied the PBMCs. RNA transcripts provided the source from which TCR beta CDR3 regions were amplified. TCR CDR3 regions were first amplified by RT-PCR with HTBI primers. TCRdb reprocessed the multiplex PCR reads via MiXCR and lists one record per CDR3 protein. The sample shows tens of thousands of distinct CDR3 sequences, roughly 49% of them seen only once. This record comes from a study of T cells in Graves' hyperthyroidism and ophthalmopathy. Study background: Once the initial diagnosis was made, peripheral blood was obtained before any treatment.

The sequencing input was blood. This receptor was taken from a woman aged 45-60 years with Graves' hyperthyroidism that later progressed to Graves' ophthalmopathy.

CDR3 sequence: CSATNLAGPTDTQYF. DNA of the CDR3: TGCAGTGCTACAAATTTAGCGGGACCCACAGATACGCAGTATTTT. This rearrangement joins TRBV20-1 to TRBJ2-3; 8 bases are a match to TRBD2. This CDR3 has 15 amino acids. The germline gives CDR1 DFQATT, CDR2 SNEGSKA (reference sequence). V shed 4 bases and J 2 bases; nucleotides not matched to a gene: 8.